A single sample is the source of the 22 T cell receptor beta chains below, sequenced in a study of CD8 T cells in Susac syndrome. When the RNA was reverse transcribed, random hexamers were used with an input of roughly 0.45 to 1 ug. From the immunoSEQ multiplex PCR reads, TCRdb called clonotypes with MiXCR, one entry per CDR3 protein. This table has 150,000 to 200,000 distinct CDR3 sequences, approximately 95% appearing once. Sequencing was carried out using CD4+ T cells from PBMCs. The origin of the receptors is a human donor with multiple sclerosis.

V usage is TRBV5-1 and J usage is TRBJ1-5; possible D gene TRBD1, 5 bases. V lost 0 bases and J lost 4, with 8 bases in between. The germline CDR1 and CDR2 sequences are SGHRS and YFSETQ. This CDR3 has 14 residues. CDR3 region: CASSLGDGNQPQHF. DNA for the CDR3: TGCGCCAGCAGCTTGGGGGACGGGAATCAGCCCCAGCATTTT. The whole variable domain, remainder taken from reference TRBV5-1 and TRBJ1-5, is KAGVTQTPRYLIKTRGQQVTLSCSPISGHRSVSWYQQTPGQGLQFLFEYFSETQRNKGNFPGRFSGRQFSNSRSEMNVSTLELGDSALYLCASSLGDGNQPQHFGDGTRLSIL.

The genes are TRBV7-2 and TRBJ1-1, with a tentative D call TRBD1 (5 bases). V lost 7 bases to trimming and J lost 1 base, with 13 bases between them. Germline values: CDR1 SGHTA, CDR2 FQGNSA. The CDR3 is 14 residues long. As DNA, the CDR3 is TGTGCCAGCACTCGAAGGGGAGGGAACACTGAAGCTTTCTTT. Translation: CASTRRGGNTEAFF.

The chain recombines TRBV2 with TRBJ2-2; D uncertain. The CDR3 totals 12 residues. Germline CDR1 is SNHLY and CDR2 is FYNNEI. V was cut by 5 bases and J by 3 bases, with 4 bases left in between. The CDR3 coding sequence is TGTGCCAGCAGTTACCACACCGGGGAGCTGTTTTTT. It is translated as CASSYHTGELFF.

This rearrangement joins TRBV7-2 to TRBJ1-1, with 7 bases that match TRBD1. The length of the CDR3 is 14 residues. V lost 8 bases to trimming and J lost 1 base; unmatched junction nucleotides: 7. Germline loops: CDR1 SGHTA, CDR2 FQGNSA. CDR3 loop: CASRPRTGNTEAFF. For the CDR3, the DNA is TGTGCCAGCCGACCCCGGACAGGGAACACTGAAGCTTTCTTT.

The rearrangement links TRBV5-1 to TRBJ1-1; D may be TRBD1 (5 bases). Germline values: CDR1 SGHRS, CDR2 YFSETQ. This CDR3 is built from 13 residues. V shed 5 bases and J shed 3 bases, with 11 bases lying between them. The CDR3 DNA reads as TGCGCCAGCAGGAGGGGATGGGACACTGAAGCTTTCTTT. It specifies CASRRGWDTEAFF.

The chain recombines TRBV11-2 with TRBJ1-4; a weak D match, TRBD1 (5 bases). CDR1 and CDR2 (germline): SGHAT, FQNNGV. The ends were cut back, 1 base at V and 7 bases at J, with 16 bases in the middle. This CDR3 contains 16 residues. The CDR3 region is CASSLGGIVRGEKLFF. In nucleotides, the CDR3 is TGTGCCAGCAGCTTAGGGGGCATAGTCCGGGGTGAAAAACTGTTTTTT.

The genes are TRBV29-1 and TRBJ2-2; 9 bases map to TRBD2. Trimming cost V 5 bases and J 8 bases; bases outside gene matches: 9. Germline CDR1 is SQVTM and CDR2 is ANQGSEA. The CDR3 sequence is 14 residues long. The CDR3 loop is CSVLERGVLGELFF. CDR3 DNA: TGCAGCGTTCTGGAGCGGGGGGTATTGGGGGAGCTGTTTTTT.

This chain joins TRBV28 and TRBJ1-2, with TRBD1 matching 10 bases. Germline CDR1 MDHEN, CDR2 SYDVKM. Unmatched junction bases numbered 5, after V lost 8 bases and J lost 8 bases. The CDR3 covers 12 residues. The CDR3 DNA follows: TGTGCCAGCGGGACAGGGGAGAGGGGCTACACCTTC. Translation: CASGTGERGYTF.

This sequence joins TRBV7-9 and TRBJ2-1; D possibly corresponds to TRBD1 (6 bases). CDR1 and CDR2 from the germline V gene are SEHNR and FQNEAQ (reference sequence). V was pared by 1 base and J by 0 bases, with 7 bases between. The CDR3 is 15 amino acids. The CDR3 DNA sequence: TGTGCCAGCAGCTTAGGGGACATCTCCTACAATGAGCAGTTCTTC. Amino acids: CASSLGDISYNEQFF. Supplemented by reference TRBV7-9 and TRBJ2-1, the full variable domain reads DTGVSQNPRHKITKRGQNVTFRCDPISEHNRLYWYRQTLGQGPEFLTYFQNEAQLEKSRLLSDRFSAERPKGSFSTLEIQRTEQGDSAMYLCASSLGDISYNEQFFGPGTRLTVL.

V and J are TRBV29-1 and TRBJ2-3, with D tentatively TRBD1 (5 bases). Germline V CDR1 and CDR2: SQVTM, ANQGSEA. This CDR3 spans 13 amino acids. The germline V and J ends were trimmed by 6 bases and 0 bases, with 10 bases remaining between them. CDR3 nucleotides: TGCAGCGTGGGCAGGGTTAGCACAGATACGCAGTATTTT. Residues: CSVGRVSTDTQYF.

The gene calls are TRBV6-6 and TRBJ2-1; D could derive from TRBD1 or TRBD2 (6 bases each). The CDR3 is made up of 12 amino acids. The germline V gene has CDR1 MNHNY and CDR2 SVGAGI (reference sequence). Between the trimmed V and J ends, which lost 6 bases and 8 bases, there was a span of 11 bases. The CDR3 loop is CASRTGGDEQFF. In DNA form, the CDR3 reads TGTGCCAGCAGAACCGGGGGCGATGAGCAGTTCTTC.

The chain links TRBV5-1 to TRBJ2-4, with 11 bases fitting TRBD1. The CDR3 is made up of 14 amino acids. The germline gives CDR1 SGHRS, CDR2 YFSETQ. V was clipped by 4 bases and J by 5 bases; unmatched bases: 2. The chain's CDR3 is CASSADRGQNIQYF. The CDR3 region has the DNA TGCGCCAGCAGCGCGGACAGGGGGCAAAACATTCAGTACTTC.

This clonotype was counted once. The chain employs TRBV5-1 and TRBJ2-1; 7 bases map to TRBD1. Germline V gene data show CDR1 as SGHRS and CDR2 as YFSETQ. The ends lost 5 bases at V and 6 bases at J; junction bases unmatched: 11. This CDR3 has 15 amino acids. CDR3 region: CASSPTGVGANEQFF. As DNA, the CDR3 is TGCGCCAGCAGTCCTACAGGGGTAGGTGCCAATGAGCAGTTCTTC.

This chain links TRBV5-1 with TRBJ1-4; TRBD1 is a possible D gene (5 bases). Between the trimmed V and J ends, which lost 4 bases and 0 bases, there was a span of 10 bases. The CDR3 is made up of 15 amino acids. CDR1 is SGHRS and CDR2 is YFSETQ in the germline V gene. CDR3 in amino acids: CASSQRDPTNEKLFF. The CDR3 nucleotides read TGCGCCAGCAGCCAACGGGACCCAACTAATGAAAAACTGTTTTTT.

The chain has TRBV5-1 and TRBJ2-5; 9 bases fit TRBD2. V trimming: 1 base; J trimming: 4 bases; junction bases outside the gene matches: 8. Germline values: CDR1 SGHRS, CDR2 YFSETQ. CDR3 length equals 16 residues. CDR3 in amino acids: CASSLRSSGTRETQYF. CDR3 bases: TGCGCCAGCAGCTTGAGGTCTAGCGGGACCCGAGAGACCCAGTACTTC.

The chain combines TRBV11-1 with TRBJ1-4; D perhaps matches TRBD1 (5 bases). The germline V gene encodes CDR1 SGHAT and CDR2 FQDESV (reference sequence). V was clipped by 3 bases and J by 5 bases, with 19 bases between them. The CDR3 is 17 residues long. The CDR3 sequence is CASSLSGGGQPNEKLFF. DNA of the CDR3: TGTGCCAGCAGCTTGAGCGGTGGCGGACAACCAAATGAAAAACTGTTTTTT.

This chain connects TRBV5-1 to TRBJ2-1; 8 bases line up with TRBD1. Germline lookup yields CDR1 SGHRS and CDR2 YFSETQ. J lost 0 bases, V lost 3 bases, and 5 bases had no gene match. The CDR3 runs 16 residues. The CDR3 sequence is CASSSQGTGSYNEQFF. In nucleotides, the CDR3 is TGCGCCAGCAGCTCCCAGGGGACAGGCTCCTACAATGAGCAGTTCTTC.

The chain is built from TRBV5-4 and TRBJ2-4; no firm D call. This CDR3 region has 15 residues. Trimming removed 4 bases from V and 0 bases from J, with 11 bases in between. Germline V gene data show CDR1 as SGHNT and CDR2 as YYREEE (reference sequence). The chain's CDR3 is CASSTWSGAKNIQYF. DNA for the CDR3: TGTGCCAGCAGCACGTGGTCAGGAGCCAAAAACATTCAGTACTTC.

This chain joins TRBV3-1 and TRBJ1-3; the D is unclear. The CDR3 covers 12 residues. V shed 1 base and J shed 6 bases, with 4 bases lying between them. Germline assignment: CDR1 LGHDT and CDR2 YNNKEL (reference sequence). The CDR3 region has the DNA TGTGCCAGCAGCCAAGCTGAAAACACCATATATTTT. As protein: CASSQAENTIYF.

This rearrangement joins TRBV12-5 to TRBJ1-5; TRBD1 might be the D (6 bases). This CDR3 spans 13 amino acids. Trimming removed 6 bases from V and 7 bases from J, with 13 bases in between. The germline V gene has CDR1 LGHNT and CDR2 FRNRAP. The CDR3 DNA is TGTGCTAGTGGGGAGGGGGAACGACAGCCCCAGCATTTT. Translation gives CASGEGERQPQHF. Complete variable domain (other parts from reference TRBV12-5 and TRBJ1-5): DARVTQTPRHKVTEMGQEVTMRCQPILGHNTVFWYRQTMMQGLELLAYFRNRAPLDDSGMPKDRFSAEMPDATLATLKIQPSEPRDSAVYFCASGEGERQPQHFGDGTRLSIL.

This clonotype occurred once. V and J are TRBV7-2 and TRBJ1-2; TRBD1 matches 7 bases. The length of the CDR3 is 16 residues. V gave up 0 bases and J gave up 4 bases; unmatched junction bases: 8. The germline V gene has CDR1 SGHTA and CDR2 FQGNSA. The CDR3 nucleotides are TGTGCCAGCAGCTTAGCCCCTCGGACAGGTTCCTATGGCTACACCTTC. Its protein product is CASSLAPRTGSYGYTF.

The chain joins TRBV30 to TRBJ1-2; D is undetermined. The germline V gene encodes CDR1 GTSNPN and CDR2 SVGIG (reference sequence). CDR3 size: 12 residues. Deletions cut 2 bases from V and 4 bases from J, with 8 bases between. CDR3 nucleotides: TGTGCCTGGAGTCCAGGCAGCTATGGCTACACCTTC. Protein: CAWSPGSYGYTF.